These T cell receptor beta chains were read from a single sample in a study of blood T cell repertoires in COVID-19. Sequencing used immunoSEQ multiplex PCR; TCRdb keeps in-frame clones, though not all of them. The top ten clones hold 15% to 20% of a sample with about 89,000 clones, 80% of them seen once. Sequencing was done on a sample of peripheral blood. Receptors were obtained from a woman of 80 years or more with acute or convalescent COVID-19. Both conserved end residues are part of each CDR3. A D gene is named only where the DNA matches it firmly. The listing skips clone size in some rows; elsewhere it reads once, few, many or a size class.

J gene	V gene	D gene	clone size	CDR3 DNA	CDR3 protein
TRBJ2-7	TRBV6-5	-	-	TGTGCCAGCAGCCCGGGGTTAAGCTCCTACGAGCAGTACTTC	CASSPGLSSYEQYF
TRBJ2-6	TRBV4-1	-	-	TGCGCCAGCAGCCAAGGGCAGGGCCGCTCGGGGGCCAACGTCCTGACTTTC	CASSQGQGRSGANVLTF
TRBJ2-1	TRBV20-1	-	-	TGCAGTGCTAGTAGGGGCAATGAGCAGTTCTTC	CSASRGNEQFF
TRBJ2-7	TRBV6-5	-	-	TGTGCCAGCAGTTACCGATGGACAGCCTACGAGCAGTACTTC	CASSYRWTAYEQYF
TRBJ2-5	TRBV7-9	-	-	TGTGCCAGCAGCTTAGACGCCAGGGAAGAGACCCAGTACTTC	CASSLDAREETQYF
TRBJ1-2	TRBV9	-	-	TGTGCCAGCAGCCACACAGGTATTGCTAACTATGGCTACACCTTC	CASSHTGIANYGYTF
TRBJ2-1	TRBV7-9	TRBD1	-	TGTGCCAGCAGCTTCCGGGACAGGGCGTATGAGCAGTTCTTC	CASSFRDRAYEQFF
TRBJ1-5	TRBV6-6	TRBD1	-	TGTGCCAGCAGCGGACAGGGCCGCAATCAGCCCCAGCATTTT	CASSGQGRNQPQHF
TRBJ1-2	TRBV4-1	TRBD1	-	TGCGCCAGCAGCCAAGACGCACAGGGGAGCTATGGCTACACCTTC	CASSQDAQGSYGYTF
TRBJ2-7	TRBV15	TRBD1	-	TGTGCCACCAGCAACAATGGTCAGGGACAGGGGGCCTACGAGCAGTACTTC	CATSNNGQGQGAYEQYF
TRBJ1-1	TRBV7-2	TRBD1	-	TGTGCCAGCACCAAATGGGACAGGGGCCGGGATGAAGCTTTCTTT	CASTKWDRGRDEAFF
TRBJ2-2	TRBV24-1	-	-	TGTGCCACCAGTGACCCTGGGACACCGGGGAGCACCGGGGAGCTGTTTTTT	CATSDPGTPGSTGELFF
TRBJ2-3	TRBV9	TRBD2	-	TGTGCCAGCAGCCCCCGGAGCAGCGGGGGAGGCACAGATACGCAGTATTTT	CASSPRSSGGGTDTQYF
TRBJ1-6	TRBV24-1	-	-	TGTGCCACCAGTGAAGACAGTGGCATATTGGGGTCACCCCTCCACTTT	CATSEDSGILGSPLHF
TRBJ2-7	TRBV2	TRBD1	-	TGTGCCAGCAGGACAGGGTTCGACGAGCAGTACTTC	CASRTGFDEQYF
TRBJ2-5	TRBV11-2	-	-	TGTGCCAGCAGCTCCAAAGAGACCCAGTACTTC	CASSSKETQYF
TRBJ1-1	TRBV4-2	TRBD1	-	TGTGCCAGCAGCCAAGATGGGACAGGGAACACTGAAGCTTTCTTT	CASSQDGTGNTEAFF
TRBJ2-7	TRBV4-2	TRBD2	-	TGTGCCAGCAGCCATGGGAGGGGTGACTACGAGCAGTACTTC	CASSHGRGDYEQYF
TRBJ1-5	TRBV19	-	-	TGTGCCAGTAGCCCGGACAGATGGCAGCCCCAGCATTTT	CASSPDRWQPQHF
TRBJ2-5	TRBV18	TRBD1	-	TGTGCCAGCTCACGGGACAGGCAACAAGAGACCCAGTACTTC	CASSRDRQQETQYF
TRBJ1-4	TRBV29-1	TRBD1	-	TGCAGCGTGTCATCCCCCGAGGCATACAGGGGACGTGAAAAACTGTTTTTT	CSVSSPEAYRGREKLFF
TRBJ2-7	TRBV10-3	-	-	TGTGCCATCAAGCACCCGGGTTTAGACGAGCAGTACTTC	CAIKHPGLDEQYF
TRBJ2-2	TRBV11-3	TRBD2	-	TGTGCCAGCAGCTTAGGGGTTAGCGGGAGCACCGGGGAGCTGTTTTTT	CASSLGVSGSTGELFF
TRBJ1-1	TRBV10-3	TRBD1	-	TGTGCCATCAGTGAGAACAACAGGGGGGAAGGGGAAGCTTTCTTT	CAISENNRGEGEAFF
TRBJ2-5	TRBV3-1/TRBV3-2	-	-	TGTGCCAGCAGCCCGGGACTGGGGGTGACCCAGTACTTC	CASSPGLGVTQYF
TRBJ1-2	TRBV3-1/TRBV3-2	-	-	TGTGCCAGCAGCCAATCATCTAGGAGGTCTGGCTACACCTTC	CASSQSSRRSGYTF
TRBJ1-1	TRBV6-4	TRBD1	few	TGTGCCAGCAATGGACAGGGCCTTCATCGGGTAATAAACACTGAAGCTTTCTTT	CASNGQGLHRVINTEAFF
TRBJ2-3	TRBV18	TRBD2	-	TGTGCCAGCTCACCACTTCCGCGGGCTAGCGGGGGTTCTAGCACAGATACGCAGTATTTT	CASSPLPRASGGSSTDTQYF
TRBJ2-2	TRBV6-5	TRBD1	-	TGTGCCAGCAGTTTACCGGGACAGGGGTCCGGGGAGCTGTTTTTT	CASSLPGQGSGELFF
TRBJ1-5	TRBV19	TRBD1	-	TGTGCCAGTAGAACAGGGGAAGGGGCAGGCAATCAGCCCCAGCATTTT	CASRTGEGAGNQPQHF
TRBJ2-7	TRBV7-8	TRBD2	-	TGTGCCAGCAGCTCCCGACTAGCGGGAGTTAACGAGCAGTACTTC	CASSSRLAGVNEQYF
TRBJ2-3	TRBV3-1/TRBV3-2	TRBD2	-	TGTGCCAGCAGCCGCCTCGGGGCGGGAGGGGTAACGCAGTATTTT	CASSRLGAGGVTQYF
TRBJ2-7	TRBV5-1	TRBD1	-	TGCGCCAGCAGCTTGGAAGGGGGCGGCTATAACGAGCAGTACTTC	CASSLEGGGYNEQYF
TRBJ1-2	TRBV19	-	-	TGTGCCAGTAGTATTACAGGGCCGGGGAATGGCTACACCTTC	CASSITGPGNGYTF
TRBJ2-7	TRBV5-4	TRBD2	few	TGTGCCAGCAACCTAGGGGGGACTAGCGGGCTCGAGCAGTACTTC	CASNLGGTSGLEQYF
TRBJ2-7	TRBV5-1	-	-	TGCGCCAGCAGTCCCCTTGGCGGTCCGTTGAACGAGCAGTACTTC	CASSPLGGPLNEQYF
TRBJ1-2	TRBV7-3	TRBD1	-	TGTGCCAGCAGCGCAGGACAGGGGTATGGCTACACCTTC	CASSAGQGYGYTF
TRBJ2-7	TRBV28	-	-	TGTGCCAGCCGGACACTCTCCTACGAGCAGTACTTC	CASRTLSYEQYF
TRBJ1-1	TRBV6-4	TRBD1	-	TGTGCCAGCAGTGACGGCAGGGGGCAAGCTTTCTTT	CASSDGRGQAFF
TRBJ2-2	TRBV7-9	TRBD2	many	TGTGCCAGCAGCTTAGGAGCGGGGGTAACCGGGGAGCTGTTTTTT	CASSLGAGVTGELFF
TRBJ1-3	TRBV6-2/TRBV6-3	-	-	TGTGCCAGCAGTTACTCGACGGGGAAGGTGGGAAACACCATATATTTT	CASSYSTGKVGNTIYF
TRBJ2-7	TRBV7-6	TRBD2	medium-sized	TGTGCCAGCAGCTTAGCCGAGCGGGAGGGCCGTTACGAGCAGTACTTC	CASSLAEREGRYEQYF
TRBJ2-1	TRBV18	TRBD1	-	TGTGCCAGCTCACCATCACAGGGGGCTAGGAATGAGCAGTTCTTC	CASSPSQGARNEQFF
TRBJ2-2	TRBV5-1	TRBD2	-	TGCGCCAGCAGCTTGGTTGCGGGAGGGACGTTCGGGGAGCTGTTTTTT	CASSLVAGGTFGELFF
TRBJ1-1	TRBV7-3	-	-	TGTGCCAGCAGCTTAAAAGGGGTAACTGAAGCTTTCTTT	CASSLKGVTEAFF
TRBJ2-2	TRBV24-1	-	-	TGTGCCACCAGTGATTCCAGGCCCACCGGGGAGCTGTTTTTT	CATSDSRPTGELFF
TRBJ2-2	TRBV4-1	-	-	TGCGCCAGCAGCCAAGCCCTGGGCGCGTGGTCCGGGGAGCTGTTTTTT	CASSQALGAWSGELFF
TRBJ2-5	TRBV2	TRBD1	-	TGTGCCAGCAGATTTCCTCTCTGGGGACAGGGGGGTTTCCAGGGAGAGACCCAGTACTTC	CASRFPLWGQGGFQGETQYF
TRBJ1-2	TRBV6-5	-	-	TGTGCCAGCAGACCCGAAATACACAGGGCTGGCTACACCTTC	CASRPEIHRAGYTF
TRBJ2-7	TRBV2	-	-	TGTGCCAGCAAAGGACAGCCCTACGAGCAGTACTTC	CASKGQPYEQYF
TRBJ2-7	TRBV27	TRBD2	-	TGTGCCAGCAGTTTATGGGCTAGCGGGATGTTCTACGAGCAGTACTTC	CASSLWASGMFYEQYF
TRBJ2-2	TRBV4-1	-	few	TGCGCCAGCAGCCCCCTAGGGGGGAACACCGGGGAGCTGTTTTTT	CASSPLGGNTGELFF
TRBJ2-1	TRBV6-4	-	-	TGTGCCAGCAGTGACCCTCCTTTCCATGAGCAGTTCTTC	CASSDPPFHEQFF
TRBJ1-1	TRBV2	TRBD1	-	TGTGCCAGCACCAGACAGGGAAATACTGAAGCTTTCTTT	CASTRQGNTEAFF